This is a list of T cell receptor beta chains from one sample in a study of control samples from healthy donors and cancer patients. The method was immunoSEQ multiplex PCR; TCRdb's version includes in-frame clones alone and lacks a portion of them. The data show 64,000 or so clones, with roughly nine tenths seen just once and less than 2% held by the top ten. Sample: PBMCs. The receptors come from a man aged 35-49 years with colorectal cancer. Each CDR3 is given with its conserved first and last residue. The D gene is left open where the match is weak. Size is omitted from some rows. Given values are once, few, many or a class for expanded clones.

cdr3_aa,cdr3_nt,v_call,d_call,clone_size,j_call
CASSSQKAHGYTF,TGTGCCAGCAGCTCCCAGAAAGCGCATGGCTACACCTTC,TRBV7-3,-,-,TRBJ1-2
CASSSRGQPNTGELFF,TGTGCCAGCAGCTCCCGGGGACAGCCGAACACCGGGGAGCTGTTTTTT,TRBV5-6,TRBD1,-,TRBJ2-2
CASSLTGSSYEQYF,TGTGCCAGCAGCTTGACAGGGAGCTCCTACGAGCAGTACTTC,TRBV7-9,TRBD1,-,TRBJ2-7
CASSQGTGMYEQYF,TGTGCCAGCAGCCAAGGGACAGGGATGTACGAGCAGTACTTC,TRBV3-1/TRBV3-2,TRBD1,-,TRBJ2-7
CASSLPGQGEFNGGNTIYF,TGTGCCAGCAGCCTCCCGGGACAGGGGGAATTTAACGGTGGAAACACCATATATTTT,TRBV7-9,TRBD1,-,TRBJ1-3
CASRRDRAGTYGYTF,TGTGCCAGCAGACGCGACAGGGCGGGAACATATGGCTACACCTTC,TRBV2,TRBD1,-,TRBJ1-2
CASSPRTSGGANTGELFF,TGTGCCAGCAGCCCTCGGACTAGCGGGGGAGCAAACACCGGGGAGCTGTTTTTT,TRBV9,TRBD2,-,TRBJ2-2
CASSLSTAYNEQFF,TGTGCCAGCAGTTTATCGACGGCCTACAATGAGCAGTTCTTC,TRBV27,-,once,TRBJ2-1
CASSFLTGAYEQYF,TGCGCCAGCAGCTTTCTTACAGGGGCCTACGAGCAGTACTTC,TRBV5-1,TRBD1,-,TRBJ2-7
CASGISGGRVQETQYF,TGTGCCAGCGGGATTAGCGGGGGTCGCGTCCAAGAGACCCAGTACTTC,TRBV2,TRBD2,-,TRBJ2-5
CASITDRGYTEAFF,TGTGCCAGCATTACCGACAGAGGTTACACTGAAGCTTTCTTT,TRBV6-5,-,-,TRBJ1-1
CASSSGTSGGVSSTDTQYF,TGCGCCAGCAGCTCTGGGACTAGCGGGGGGGTATCTAGCACAGATACGCAGTATTTT,TRBV5-1,TRBD2,-,TRBJ2-3
CASSFTGQRNTGELFF,TGCGCCAGCAGCTTTACGGGACAGAGAAACACCGGGGAGCTGTTTTTT,TRBV5-1,TRBD1,-,TRBJ2-2
CSVEGGGGELFF,TGCAGCGTTGAAGGAGGGGGCGGGGAGCTGTTTTTT,TRBV29-1,-,-,TRBJ2-2
CASSPAHEQYF,TGTGCCAGCTCACCAGCCCACGAGCAGTACTTC,TRBV18,-,-,TRBJ2-7
CASAQGLDGYTF,TGTGCCAGCGCACAGGGTTTGGATGGCTACACCTTC,TRBV11-3,-,-,TRBJ1-2
CASGQGQGANEKLFF,TGTGCTAGTGGTCAGGGACAGGGGGCAAATGAAAAACTGTTTTTT,TRBV12-5,TRBD1,once,TRBJ1-4
CASSFSGGGVEQYF,TGTGCCAGCAGCTTTTCGGGAGGGGGCGTCGAGCAGTACTTC,TRBV21-1,-,-,TRBJ2-7
CASSEGTGGNYGYTF,TGCGCCAGCAGTGAAGGGACAGGGGGAAACTATGGCTACACCTTC,TRBV10-2,TRBD1,-,TRBJ1-2
CASTLVGGVSPLHF,TGTGCCAGCACATTAGTTGGGGGAGTTTCACCCCTCCACTTT,TRBV27,-,-,TRBJ1-6
CASRTSGPPDEQYF,TGTGCCAGCAGAACAAGCGGGCCCCCGGACGAGCAGTACTTC,TRBV6-5,-,-,TRBJ2-7
CASSQDLGGRTEAFF,TGCGCCAGCAGCCAAGATCTAGGAGGGCGGACTGAAGCTTTCTTT,TRBV4-3,-,-,TRBJ1-1
CASSASLLAEMKETQYF,TGCGCCAGCAGCGCGTCCCTACTAGCGGAGATGAAAGAGACCCAGTACTTC,TRBV5-1,TRBD2,-,TRBJ2-5
CASSFGTLGNTIYF,TGTGCCAGCAGCTTTGGGACGCTCGGAAACACCATATATTTT,TRBV14,-,-,TRBJ1-3
CASSLLAGGLNEQFF,TGTGCCAGCAGCTTACTAGCGGGGGGGCTCAATGAGCAGTTCTTC,TRBV7-9,TRBD2,-,TRBJ2-1
CASSWGGGFSTDTQYF,TGTGCCAGCAGCTGGGGAGGGGGATTTAGCACAGATACGCAGTATTTT,TRBV5-6,-,-,TRBJ2-3
CASSYAPGSTGELFF,TGTGCCAGCAGTTACGCACCAGGGTCCACCGGGGAGCTGTTTTTT,TRBV6-6,-,-,TRBJ2-2
CASSLGGSDTQYF,TGTGCCAGCAGCTTAGGGGGTTCGGATACGCAGTATTTT,TRBV11-1,-,-,TRBJ2-3
CASSWTGGQETQYF,TGTGCCAGCAGTTGGACAGGAGGTCAAGAGACCCAGTACTTC,TRBV27,TRBD1,once,TRBJ2-5
CASSVPTDYNSPLHF,TGTGCCAGCAGTGTCCCGACAGACTATAATTCACCCCTCCACTTT,TRBV2,-,few,TRBJ1-6
CTSSPSGAGVHEQYF,TGTACCAGTAGTCCGTCCGGTGCTGGTGTCCACGAGCAGTACTTC,TRBV19,-,-,TRBJ2-7
CASSIGTGEYGYTF,TGTGCCAGTAGTATAGGGACAGGGGAGTATGGCTACACCTTC,TRBV19,TRBD1,-,TRBJ1-2
CSVSGQGKNQPQHF,TGCAGCGTATCGGGACAGGGAAAAAATCAGCCCCAGCATTTT,TRBV29-1,TRBD1,once,TRBJ1-5
CASSLDRPRDEQYF,TGCGCCAGCAGCTTGGACCGTCCCCGGGACGAGCAGTACTTC,TRBV5-1,-,-,TRBJ2-7
CASSSKGGGNTGELFF,TGTGCCAGCAGCTCAAAAGGCGGGGGGAACACCGGGGAGCTGTTTTTT,TRBV5-4,TRBD2,-,TRBJ2-2
CASSQRQQVPYEQYF,TGCGCCAGCAGCCAAAGACAGCAAGTCCCATACGAGCAGTACTTC,TRBV4-1,-,once,TRBJ2-7
CATHRAGSSYNEQFF,TGTGCCACTCACCGGGCCGGTAGTTCCTACAATGAGCAGTTCTTC,TRBV19,-,-,TRBJ2-1
CAINQGRGVYEQYF,TGTGCCATCAATCAGGGGCGGGGGGTCTACGAGCAGTACTTC,TRBV10-3,TRBD2,-,TRBJ2-7
CASKTGGLANTEAFF,TGTGCCAGCAAGACGGGGGGACTGGCGAACACTGAAGCTTTCTTT,TRBV27,-,-,TRBJ1-1
CATSINRGPYEQYF,TGTGCCACCAGCATCAACAGGGGGCCCTACGAGCAGTACTTC,TRBV15,TRBD1,-,TRBJ2-7
CASSPRQDTEAFF,TGTGCCAGCAGCCCTCGACAGGACACTGAAGCTTTCTTT,TRBV9,-,-,TRBJ1-1
CASSREDGYTF,TGTGCCAGTAGTCGGGAGGATGGCTACACCTTC,TRBV9,-,-,TRBJ1-2